Listed below are T cell receptor beta chains from one sample, sequenced in a study of beta chain features in type 1 diabetes. Using immunoSEQ multiplex PCR, the repertoire was profiled, and TCRdb retains in-frame clones only, with some absent. The sample lists around 250,000 clones, approximately 15% occurring once. The sample taken for sequencing was naive CD4+ T cells from blood. The receptors were gathered from a man in his thirties or forties with type 1 diabetes. The CDR3 runs from the conserved cysteine through the conserved F or W. D genes are given only for firm matches. Clone size is not always given. Where it is, it says once, few, many or a class for expanded clones.

DNA,CDR3,length,J,V,D,size
TGTGCCAGCAGAGAGACAGGGGGCGGCGGGGAGCTGTTTTTT,CASRETGGGGELFF,14,TRBJ2-2,TRBV6-5,TRBD1,few
TGTGCCAGCGTGCCCCTGGGGGCGGCCTACGAGCAGTACTTC,CASVPLGAAYEQYF,14,TRBJ2-7,TRBV7-9,-,few
TGTGCCAGCAGTTTAGTAGAGACCCAGTACTTC,CASSLVETQYF,11,TRBJ2-5,TRBV6-1,-,few
TGCGCCAGCAGCCCGGGCGGGACTGAAGCTTTCTTT,CASSPGGTEAFF,12,TRBJ1-1,TRBV5-1,-,-
TGTGCCATCAAAGCTAGCGGGAGCTACGAGCAGTACTTC,CAIKASGSYEQYF,13,TRBJ2-7,TRBV10-3,TRBD2,few
TGTGCCTGGTCTGGGACAGGCGGATGGCCAGATACGCAGTATTTT,CAWSGTGGWPDTQYF,15,TRBJ2-3,TRBV30,TRBD1,few
TGTGCCAGCAGCTTAGTGTTCGGGGAGGCAGATACGCAGTATTTT,CASSLVFGEADTQYF,15,TRBJ2-3,TRBV7-2,-,few
TGTGCCAGCAGCTTAGTACGGGGTCAGCCCCAGCATTTT,CASSLVRGQPQHF,13,TRBJ1-5,TRBV7-6,-,-
TGTGCCAGCACCTTACAGGGGATTGGTGGCTACACCTTC,CASTLQGIGGYTF,13,TRBJ1-2,TRBV6-1,TRBD1,-
TGTGCCAGCACTCACCGGGGGACCTCCTACGAGCAGTACTTC,CASTHRGTSYEQYF,14,TRBJ2-7,TRBV6-6,-,-
TGCGCCAGCAGCTTGGAAGGCGGCGAGCAGTACTTC,CASSLEGGEQYF,12,TRBJ2-7,TRBV5-1,-,-
TGTGCCTGGAGTCCGCAGACAGGGGGCTCCAATCAGCCCCAGCATTTT,CAWSPQTGGSNQPQHF,16,TRBJ1-5,TRBV30,TRBD1,-
TGTGCCAGCAGTTTAGGGGGGCAAGAGACCCAGTACTTC,CASSLGGQETQYF,13,TRBJ2-5,TRBV28,-,few
TGTGCCAGCAGCTTGCAGGGGGCAGGCACAGATACGCAGTATTTT,CASSLQGAGTDTQYF,15,TRBJ2-3,TRBV5-6,TRBD1,few
TGTGCCAGCAGCGTAGCCACAGGGGTAGGGGACACTGAAGCTTTCTTT,CASSVATGVGDTEAFF,16,TRBJ1-1,TRBV9,TRBD1,few
TGTGCCAGCATGTCCGGGACTAACACCGGGGAGCTGTTTTTT,CASMSGTNTGELFF,14,TRBJ2-2,TRBV7-6,-,-
TGTGCCAGCAGCTCCCCGGGAGGGGGGTATCAAGAGACCCAGTACTTC,CASSSPGGGYQETQYF,16,TRBJ2-5,TRBV5-4,TRBD2,few
TGTGCCAGCAGCCAAGGAGGGGCGGGGCGGGTTTTCTTC,CASSQGGAGRVFF,13,TRBJ2-1,TRBV4-2,-,few
TGTGCCAGCAGCCCCGGTAGCAATCAGCCCCAGCATTTT,CASSPGSNQPQHF,13,TRBJ1-5,TRBV11-2,-,-
TGTGCCAGCGGGAGGCTCCCGGGGTCTGAAAAACTGTTTTTT,CASGRLPGSEKLFF,14,TRBJ1-4,TRBV6-5,-,few
TGCAGCGTTTCCCGGTCCTACGAGCAGTACTTC,CSVSRSYEQYF,11,TRBJ2-7,TRBV29-1,-,-
TGTGCCAGCAGCAAGTCAGATCTGGTGCAGCAGTTCTTC,CASSKSDLVQQFF,13,TRBJ2-1,TRBV9,-,-
TGTGCCATCAGTGAGGTAGCGGAGGGAAGGAATGAGCAGTTCTTC,CAISEVAEGRNEQFF,15,TRBJ2-1,TRBV10-3,-,few
TGCGCCAGCAGTCAAGCCTCCCCAGGGCCGCCCTACGAGCAGTACTTC,CASSQASPGPPYEQYF,16,TRBJ2-7,TRBV23-1,-,-
TGCGCCAGCAGCTTGGTAATTGCGCGGGAGCAGTTCTTC,CASSLVIAREQFF,13,TRBJ2-1,TRBV5-1,-,-
TGTGCCAGCAGCCAAGAAACAGCGGGGGGGTACCAAGAGACCCAGTACTTC,CASSQETAGGYQETQYF,17,TRBJ2-5,TRBV14,TRBD2,few